The T cell receptor (beta chain) described here comes from a study of blood T cell repertoires in COVID-19. Germline V gives CDR1 MNHEY, CDR2 SVGEGT. Germline trimming cut 4 bases from V and 5 bases from J; bases unmatched to any gene: 10. This CDR3 has 16 residues. Under the authors' procedure: Quantification of nucleated cells was approximated via reference gene primer amplification. The assay was immunoSEQ multiplex PCR, and TCRdb's table has in-frame clones only and misses some. V, J and clone size were drawn from that table, and D and trimming were deduced from the DNA. The table lists around 100,000 clones, 80% to 90% of them singletons.

The source of this sequence is a human donor in a cohort sampled during active COVID-19. The sequencing sample was made of peripheral blood. The chain employs TRBV6-2 or TRBV6-3 and TRBJ2-3; 9 bases line up with TRBD1. Here the CDR3 reads CASSSPPGQGRDTQYF. The CDR3 DNA reads as TGTGCCAGCAGTTCCCCGCCGGGACAGGGAAGAGATACGCAGTATTTT.